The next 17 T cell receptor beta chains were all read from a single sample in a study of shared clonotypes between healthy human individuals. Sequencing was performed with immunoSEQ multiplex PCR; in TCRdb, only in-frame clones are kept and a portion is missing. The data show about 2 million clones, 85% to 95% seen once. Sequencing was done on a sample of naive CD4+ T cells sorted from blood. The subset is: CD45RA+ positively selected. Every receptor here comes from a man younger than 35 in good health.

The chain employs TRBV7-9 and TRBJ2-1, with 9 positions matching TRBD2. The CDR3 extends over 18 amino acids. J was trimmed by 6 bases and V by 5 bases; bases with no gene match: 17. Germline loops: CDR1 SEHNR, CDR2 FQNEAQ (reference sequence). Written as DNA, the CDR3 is TGTGCCAGCAGCCCAGTTGGTAGCGGGAGTCTTAGATCCAATGAGCAGTTCTTC. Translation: CASSPVGSGSLRSNEQFF. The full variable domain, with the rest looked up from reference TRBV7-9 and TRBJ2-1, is DTGVSQNPRHKITKRGQNVTFRCDPISEHNRLYWYRQTLGQGPEFLTYFQNEAQLEKSRLLSDRFSAERPKGSFSTLEIQRTEQGDSAMYLCASSPVGSGSLRSNEQFFGPGTRLTVL.

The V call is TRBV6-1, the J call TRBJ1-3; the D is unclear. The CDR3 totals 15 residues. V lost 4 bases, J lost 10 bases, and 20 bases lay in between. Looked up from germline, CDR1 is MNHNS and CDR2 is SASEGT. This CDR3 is CASSGVFLPGETIYF. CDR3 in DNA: TGTGCCAGCAGTGGCGTGTTCTTGCCCGGAGAAACCATATATTTT.

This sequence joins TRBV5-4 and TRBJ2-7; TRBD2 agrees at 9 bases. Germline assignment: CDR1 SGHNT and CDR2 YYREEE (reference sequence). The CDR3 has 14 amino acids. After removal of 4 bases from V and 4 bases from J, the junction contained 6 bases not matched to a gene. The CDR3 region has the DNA TGTGCCAGCAGCGGTGAACTAGCGGGTTACGAGCAGTACTTC. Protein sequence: CASSGELAGYEQYF.

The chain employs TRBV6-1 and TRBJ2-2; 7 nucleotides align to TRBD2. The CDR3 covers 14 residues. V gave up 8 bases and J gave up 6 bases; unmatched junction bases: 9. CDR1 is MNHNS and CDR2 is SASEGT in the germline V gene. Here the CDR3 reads CASSGRLSAGELFF. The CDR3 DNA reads TGTGCCAGCTCCGGGAGGTTATCCGCCGGGGAGCTGTTTTTT.

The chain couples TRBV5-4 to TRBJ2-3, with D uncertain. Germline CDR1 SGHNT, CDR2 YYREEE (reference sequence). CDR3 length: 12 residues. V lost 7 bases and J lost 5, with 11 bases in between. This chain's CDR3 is CASGTAQDTQYF. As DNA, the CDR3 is TGTGCCAGCGGTACCGCACAAGATACGCAGTATTTT.

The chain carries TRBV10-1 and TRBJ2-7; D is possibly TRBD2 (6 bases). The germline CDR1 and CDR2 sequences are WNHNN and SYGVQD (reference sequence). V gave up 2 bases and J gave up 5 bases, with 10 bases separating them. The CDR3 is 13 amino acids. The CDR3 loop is CASSEGGGHEQYF. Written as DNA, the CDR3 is TGCGCCAGCAGTGAGGGGGGAGGTCACGAGCAGTACTTC.

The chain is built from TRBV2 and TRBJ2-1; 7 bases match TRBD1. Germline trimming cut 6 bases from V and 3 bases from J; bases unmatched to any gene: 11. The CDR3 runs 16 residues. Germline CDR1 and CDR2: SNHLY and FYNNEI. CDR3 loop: CASSRTGTEIYNEQFF. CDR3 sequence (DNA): TGTGCCAGCAGCAGAACCGGGACAGAAATCTACAATGAGCAGTTCTTC.

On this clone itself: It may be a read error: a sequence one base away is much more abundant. The chain's CDR3 is CASSEALYQGHTF. CDR3 nucleotides: TGTGCCAGCAGTGAAGCGCTTTATCAGGGCCACACCTTC. The genes are TRBV2 and TRBJ1-2; D is perhaps TRBD1 (5 bases). Germline V CDR1 and CDR2: SNHLY, FYNNEI. The CDR3 loop spans 13 amino acids. Between the trimmed V and J ends, which lost 0 bases and 12 bases, there was a span of 14 bases.

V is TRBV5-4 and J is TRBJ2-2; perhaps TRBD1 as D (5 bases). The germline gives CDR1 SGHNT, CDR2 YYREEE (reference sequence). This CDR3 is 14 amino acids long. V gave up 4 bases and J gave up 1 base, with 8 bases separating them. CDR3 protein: CASSRQGNTGELFF. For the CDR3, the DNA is TGTGCCAGCAGCCGTCAGGGGAACACCGGGGAGCTGTTTTTT.

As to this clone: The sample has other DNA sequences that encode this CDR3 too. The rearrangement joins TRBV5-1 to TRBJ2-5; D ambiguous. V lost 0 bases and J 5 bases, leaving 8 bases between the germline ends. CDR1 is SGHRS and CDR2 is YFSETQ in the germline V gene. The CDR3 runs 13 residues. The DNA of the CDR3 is TGCGCCAGCAGCTTGGAAGGGTGGGAGACCCAGTACTTC. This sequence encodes CASSLEGWETQYF.

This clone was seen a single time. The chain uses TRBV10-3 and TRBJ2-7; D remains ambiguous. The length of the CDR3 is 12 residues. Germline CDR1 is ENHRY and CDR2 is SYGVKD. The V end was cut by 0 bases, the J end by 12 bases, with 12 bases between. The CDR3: CAISESGSRLYF. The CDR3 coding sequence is TGTGCCATCAGTGAGTCGGGGTCCCGTCTGTACTTC.

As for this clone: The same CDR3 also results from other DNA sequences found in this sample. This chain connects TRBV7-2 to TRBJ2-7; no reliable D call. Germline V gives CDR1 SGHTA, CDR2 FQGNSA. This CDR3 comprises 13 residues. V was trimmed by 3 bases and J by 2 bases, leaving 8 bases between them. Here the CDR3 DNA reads TGTGCCAGCAGCTTTGGCCGGGCCTACGAGCAGTACTTC. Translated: CASSFGRAYEQYF.

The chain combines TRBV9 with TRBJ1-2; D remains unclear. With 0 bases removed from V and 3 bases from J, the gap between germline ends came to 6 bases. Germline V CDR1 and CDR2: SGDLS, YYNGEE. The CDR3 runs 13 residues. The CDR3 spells CASSVDGDYGYTF. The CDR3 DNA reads TGTGCCAGCAGCGTAGATGGCGACTATGGCTACACCTTC.

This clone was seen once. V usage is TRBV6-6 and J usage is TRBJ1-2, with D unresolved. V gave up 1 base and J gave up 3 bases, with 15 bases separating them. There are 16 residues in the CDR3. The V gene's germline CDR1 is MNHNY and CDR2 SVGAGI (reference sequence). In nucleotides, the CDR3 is TGTGCCAGCAGTTACTTCGGCGGAGAAGGTTACTATGGCTACACCTTC. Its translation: CASSYFGGEGYYGYTF.

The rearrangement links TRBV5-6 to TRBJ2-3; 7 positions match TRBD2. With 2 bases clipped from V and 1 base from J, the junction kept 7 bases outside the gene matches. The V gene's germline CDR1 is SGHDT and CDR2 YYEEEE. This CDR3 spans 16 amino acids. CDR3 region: CASSFPQTSGTDTQYF. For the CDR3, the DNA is TGTGCCAGCAGCTTTCCACAAACTAGCGGCACAGATACGCAGTATTTT.

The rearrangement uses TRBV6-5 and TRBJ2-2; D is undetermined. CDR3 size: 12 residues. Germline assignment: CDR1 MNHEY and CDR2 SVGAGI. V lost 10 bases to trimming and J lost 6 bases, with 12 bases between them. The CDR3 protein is CATGRFAGELFF. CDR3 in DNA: TGTGCCACGGGCCGGTTTGCCGGGGAGCTGTTTTTT.

DNA of the CDR3: TGCGCCAGCAGCCTCGGACTAGCGGTGAACAATGAGCAGTTCTTC. Translation gives CASSLGLAVNNEQFF. The J gene is TRBJ2-1, the V gene TRBV5-1; the match to TRBD2 covers 10 bases. The junction had 6 bases not matched to a gene; V was cut back by 4 bases and J by 5 bases. The CDR3 loop spans 15 amino acids. Germline V gene data show CDR1 as SGHRS and CDR2 as YFSETQ.